This T cell receptor (beta chain) was recovered during a study of OX40 agonist ivuxolimab in advanced cancers. Overall study: Patients in dose escalation had liver, melanoma, kidney or head and neck cancers.

Here immunoSEQ multiplex PCR was the method, and the copy in TCRdb shows in-frame clones only, minus some. The sample records approximately 70,000 clones, 65% to 90% being singletons. Germline loops: CDR1 SGHRS, CDR2 YFSETQ. With V trimmed by 4 bases and J by 4 bases, 8 bases remained unmatched. The length of the CDR3 is 15 residues. Overall study results and limits: Antigen specificity was not determined for the expanded peripheral T cells.

Note on this clone: Antigen specificity is unknown.

The chain is built from TRBV5-1 and TRBJ2-1; 7 positions match TRBD1. The sequence was obtained from an adult with an advanced solid tumor such as melanoma, head and neck, liver or kidney cancer. The sample consisted of CD4+ or CD8+ T cells sorted from blood, taken in a trial of the OX40 agonist ivuxolimab. The CDR3 sequence is CASSGRDSSYNEQFF. CDR3 coding DNA: TGCGCCAGCAGCGGCCGGGACAGCTCATACAATGAGCAGTTCTTC.